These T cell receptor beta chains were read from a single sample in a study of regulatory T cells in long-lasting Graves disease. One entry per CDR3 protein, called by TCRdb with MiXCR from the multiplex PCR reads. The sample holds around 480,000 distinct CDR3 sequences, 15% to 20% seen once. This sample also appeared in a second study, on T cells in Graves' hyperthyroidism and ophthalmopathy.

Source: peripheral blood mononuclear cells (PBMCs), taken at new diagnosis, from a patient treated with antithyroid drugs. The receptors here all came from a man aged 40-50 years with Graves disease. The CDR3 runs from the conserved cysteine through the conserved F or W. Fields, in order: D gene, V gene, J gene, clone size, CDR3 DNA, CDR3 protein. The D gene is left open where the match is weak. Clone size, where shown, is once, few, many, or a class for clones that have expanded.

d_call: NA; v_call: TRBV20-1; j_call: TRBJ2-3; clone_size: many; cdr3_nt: TGCAGTGCTCCCATCGGGAGAACAGATACGCAGTATTTT; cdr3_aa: CSAPIGRTDTQYF
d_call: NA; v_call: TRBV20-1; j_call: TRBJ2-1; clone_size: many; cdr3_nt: TGCAGTGCTAGAGAGCTGGTCTCCTACAATGAGCAGTTCTTC; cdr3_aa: CSARELVSYNEQFF
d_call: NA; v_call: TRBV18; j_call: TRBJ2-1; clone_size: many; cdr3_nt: TGTGCCAGCTCACTGGACCGGGGTTGGCACAATGAGCAGTTCTTC; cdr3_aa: CASSLDRGWHNEQFF
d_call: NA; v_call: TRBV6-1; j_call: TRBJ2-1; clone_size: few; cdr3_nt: TGTGCCAGCAGGTGGGCCGGAGCCTACAATGAGCAGTTCTTC; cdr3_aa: CASRWAGAYNEQFF
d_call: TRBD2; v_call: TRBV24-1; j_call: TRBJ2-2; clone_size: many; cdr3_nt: TGTGCCACCAGTGATCCAGGACTAGCGGGAGGACCGACCGGGGAGCTGTTTTTT; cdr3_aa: CATSDPGLAGGPTGELFF
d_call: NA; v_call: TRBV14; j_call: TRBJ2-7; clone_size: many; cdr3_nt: TGTGCCAGCAGCTACGGGCTGGGGGAGTACGAGCAGTACTTC; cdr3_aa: CASSYGLGEYEQYF
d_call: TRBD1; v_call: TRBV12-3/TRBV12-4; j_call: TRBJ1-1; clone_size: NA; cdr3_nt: TGTGCCAGCAGTACAACAGGGGTGGGGGCTGAAGCTTTCTTT; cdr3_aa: CASSTTGVGAEAFF
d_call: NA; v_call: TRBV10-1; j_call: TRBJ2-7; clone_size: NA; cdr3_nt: TGCGCCAGCAGCGTTGCAGGGAGGCCCAACGAGCAGTACTTC; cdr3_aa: CASSVAGRPNEQYF
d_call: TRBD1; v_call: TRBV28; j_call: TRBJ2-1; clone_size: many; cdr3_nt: TGTGCCAGCAGTTCGCCGGGACAGGGGGCTCATGAGCAGTTCTTC; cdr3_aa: CASSSPGQGAHEQFF
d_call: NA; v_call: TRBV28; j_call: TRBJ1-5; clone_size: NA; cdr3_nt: TGTGCCAGCAGTTTAATAGGTGGAACCAATCAGCCCCAGCATTTT; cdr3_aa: CASSLIGGTNQPQHF
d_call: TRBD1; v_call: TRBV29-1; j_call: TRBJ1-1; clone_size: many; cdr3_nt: TGCAGCGTTGAGACAGGGGTGAACACTGAAGCTTTCTTT; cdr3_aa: CSVETGVNTEAFF
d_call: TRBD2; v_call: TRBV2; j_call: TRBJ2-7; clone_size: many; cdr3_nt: TGTGCCAGCAGGGTTCGTAGCGGGAGTGTCTACGAGCAGTACTTC; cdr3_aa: CASRVRSGSVYEQYF
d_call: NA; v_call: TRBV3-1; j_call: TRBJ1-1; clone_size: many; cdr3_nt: TGTGCCAGCAGCCAAAGGGGGGTGGGAACTGAAGCTTTCTTT; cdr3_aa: CASSQRGVGTEAFF
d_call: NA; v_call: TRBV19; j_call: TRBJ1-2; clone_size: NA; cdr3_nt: TGTGCCAGTAGTATAGACAGGGGCGGCGGTGGCTACACCTTC; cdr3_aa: CASSIDRGGGGYTF
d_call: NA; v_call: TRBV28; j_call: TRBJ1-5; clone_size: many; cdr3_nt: TGTGCCAGCAGTTGGAGGACGGCTCTACATCAGCCCCAGCATTTT; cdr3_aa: CASSWRTALHQPQHF
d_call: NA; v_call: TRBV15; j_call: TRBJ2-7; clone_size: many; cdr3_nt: TGTGCCACCAGCAGATCACAGGGAAGCTCCTACGAGCAGTACTTC; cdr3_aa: CATSRSQGSSYEQYF
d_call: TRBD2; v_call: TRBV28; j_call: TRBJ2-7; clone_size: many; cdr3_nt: TGTGCCAGCAGGGGATTAGCGGGAGGGCATAACGAGCAGTACTTC; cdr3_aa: CASRGLAGGHNEQYF
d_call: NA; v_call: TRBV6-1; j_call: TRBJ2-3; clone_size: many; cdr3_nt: TGTGCCAGCAGGGGGACGAACACAGATACGCAGTATTTT; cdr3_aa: CASRGTNTDTQYF
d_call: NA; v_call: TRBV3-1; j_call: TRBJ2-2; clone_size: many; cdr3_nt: TGTGCCAGCAGGCGGGAATACACCGGGGAGCTGTTTTTT; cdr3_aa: CASRREYTGELFF
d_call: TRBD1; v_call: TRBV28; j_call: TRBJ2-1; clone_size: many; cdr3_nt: TGTGCCAGTCACCTCGACAGGGGTGAGCAGTTCTTC; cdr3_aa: CASHLDRGEQFF
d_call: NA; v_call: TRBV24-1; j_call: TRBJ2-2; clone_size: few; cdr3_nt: TGTGCCACCAGTGATTTGTCCAGGGGGAACACCGGGGAGCTGTTTTTT; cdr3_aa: CATSDLSRGNTGELFF
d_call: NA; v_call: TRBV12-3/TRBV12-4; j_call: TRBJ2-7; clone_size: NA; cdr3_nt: TGTGCCAGCAGTTTCGGTGTGCTAGCGCGGGCCGAGCAGTACTTC; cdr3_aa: CASSFGVLARAEQYF
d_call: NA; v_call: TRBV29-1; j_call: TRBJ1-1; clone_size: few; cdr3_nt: TGCAGCGTTGAGGAGGGCACTGAAGCTTTCTTT; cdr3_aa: CSVEEGTEAFF
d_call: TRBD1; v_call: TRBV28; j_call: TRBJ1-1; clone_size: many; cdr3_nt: TGTGCCAGCAGTTCGGCTGGACAGGGTTACACTGAAGCTTTCTTT; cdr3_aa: CASSSAGQGYTEAFF
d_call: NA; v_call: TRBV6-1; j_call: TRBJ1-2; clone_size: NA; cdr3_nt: TGTGCCAGCAGCGAAACCCAAACCCGTGGCTACACCTTC; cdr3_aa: CASSETQTRGYTF
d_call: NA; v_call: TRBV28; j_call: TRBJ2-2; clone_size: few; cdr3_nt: TGTGCCAGCAACGCAGGGACATGGACCGGGGAGCTGTTTTTT; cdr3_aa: CASNAGTWTGELFF
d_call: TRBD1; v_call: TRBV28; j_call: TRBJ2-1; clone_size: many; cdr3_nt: TGTGCCAGCAGTTCCAGACAGGGAGCGAGGGCCAATGAGCAGTTCTTC; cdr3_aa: CASSSRQGARANEQFF
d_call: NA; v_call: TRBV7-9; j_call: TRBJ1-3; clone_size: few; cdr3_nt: TGTGCCAGGGGCCCCGACATCTCTGGAAACACCATATATTTT; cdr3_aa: CARGPDISGNTIYF
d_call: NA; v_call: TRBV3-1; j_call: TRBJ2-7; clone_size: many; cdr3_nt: TGTGCCAGCAGCCAAGGGCAGCCCTACGAGCAGTACTTC; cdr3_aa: CASSQGQPYEQYF
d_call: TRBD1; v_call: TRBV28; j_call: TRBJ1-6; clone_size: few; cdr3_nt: TGTGCCAGCAGTGAGCCCGGGACAGGGGATTCACCCCTCCACTTT; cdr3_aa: CASSEPGTGDSPLHF
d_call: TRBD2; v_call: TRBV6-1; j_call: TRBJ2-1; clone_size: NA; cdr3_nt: TGTGCCAGCAGTGAAGAAACTAGCGGGACACCCGGATTGTTAGGGCAGTTCTTC; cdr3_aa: CASSEETSGTPGLLGQFF
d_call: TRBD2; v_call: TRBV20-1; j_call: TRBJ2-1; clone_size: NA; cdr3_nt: TGCAGTGCTGCTGGACTAGCGGGAGGAAAATACAATGAGCAGTTCTTC; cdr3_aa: CSAAGLAGGKYNEQFF
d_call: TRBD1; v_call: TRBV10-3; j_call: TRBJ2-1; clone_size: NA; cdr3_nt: TGTGCCATCTCCGAAGGGGGCACCCCGGGGTTCTTC; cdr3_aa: CAISEGGTPGFF
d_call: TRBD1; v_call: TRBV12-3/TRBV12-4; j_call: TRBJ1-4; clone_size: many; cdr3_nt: TGTGCCAGCAGTTCGGACAGGGGGCCGACTAATGAAAAACTGTTTTTT; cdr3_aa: CASSSDRGPTNEKLFF
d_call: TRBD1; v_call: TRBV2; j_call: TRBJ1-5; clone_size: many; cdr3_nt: TGTGCCAGCAGTCCGGACAGGGGTTTCGGTCAGCCCCAGCATTTT; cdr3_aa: CASSPDRGFGQPQHF
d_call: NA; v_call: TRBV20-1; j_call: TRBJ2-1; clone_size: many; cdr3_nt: TGCAGTGTTCGTGGTCTACCCCGAAACAATGAGCAGTTCTTC; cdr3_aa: CSVRGLPRNNEQFF
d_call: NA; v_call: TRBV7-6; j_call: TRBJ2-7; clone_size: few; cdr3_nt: TGTGCCAGCAGCCAAAACAGGGCCCCAAGCGAGCAGTACTTC; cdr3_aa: CASSQNRAPSEQYF
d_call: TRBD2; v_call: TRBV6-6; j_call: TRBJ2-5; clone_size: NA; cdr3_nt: TGTGCCTGCAGTTACTCGAGTGGCGGGAGCTCCTACAATGAGCAGTACTTC; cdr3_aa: CACSYSSGGSSYNEQYF
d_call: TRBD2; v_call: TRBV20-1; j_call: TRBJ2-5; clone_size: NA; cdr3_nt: TGCAGCGGTGGGAGGAGGACCTTAGCGGGGGCAGAGACCCAGTACTTC; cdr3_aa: CSGGRRTLAGAETQYF
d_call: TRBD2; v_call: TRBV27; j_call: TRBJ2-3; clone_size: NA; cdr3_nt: TGTGCCAGCAGTCCCCTCGGTCGTACGAGAGGGACTAGCGGGAGTCGCACAGATACGCAGTATTTT; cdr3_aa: CASSPLGRTRGTSGSRTDTQYF
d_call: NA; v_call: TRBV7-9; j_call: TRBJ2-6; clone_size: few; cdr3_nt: TGTGCCAGCAGCCCTAGGAAAGACAGAGTCTCTGGGGCCAACGTCCTGACTTTC; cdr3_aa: CASSPRKDRVSGANVLTF
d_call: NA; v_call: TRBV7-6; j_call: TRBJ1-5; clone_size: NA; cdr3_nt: TGTGCCAGCAGCCCCATTGTGCGGTTGAGCAATCAGCCCCAGCATTTT; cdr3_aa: CASSPIVRLSNQPQHF
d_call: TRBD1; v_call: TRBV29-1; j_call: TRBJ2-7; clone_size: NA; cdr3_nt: TGCAGCGTTGAAGAATTGGACAGGGGTATATCCTACGAGCAGTACTTC; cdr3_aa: CSVEELDRGISYEQYF
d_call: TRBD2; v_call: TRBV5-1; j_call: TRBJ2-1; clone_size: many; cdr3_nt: TGCGCCAGCAGCTTGCGGCCTAGCGGGAGTAATGAGCAGTTCTTC; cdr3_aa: CASSLRPSGSNEQFF